This T cell receptor (beta chain) stems from a study of T cells after yellow fever vaccination. Study-wide findings and caveats: The CD4 and CD8 compartments had a small share of their clonotypes in common.

Production of TCR cDNA was by 5'RACE template switching, which also added a universal primer site and UMIs. MiXCR, run by TCRdb on the 5' RACE reads, gives a single entry per CDR3 protein. The table has about 230,000 distinct CDR3 sequences, roughly 6.3% seen once. This clonotype came up many times. Its specificity is not known. The source is a man aged 30-40 years who received the YFV17D yellow fever vaccine. Source: CD4+ T cells sorted from PBMCs, taken on the day of the yellow fever booster vaccination.

This CDR3 reads CASSYSVNKGFRYTEAFF. CDR3 DNA sequence: TGTGCCAGCAGTTACTCGGTGAATAAGGGGTTTCGGTACACTGAAGCTTTCTTT. V and J are TRBV6-2 or TRBV6-3 and TRBJ1-1; a possible D gene is TRBD1 (5 bases). Germline V gene lookup returns CDR1 MNHEY and CDR2 SVGEGT. Trimming left V 0 bases short and J 3 bases short, with 20 bases between. This CDR3 is 18 amino acids long.